Below are 15 T cell receptor beta chains sequenced from a single sample in a study of control samples from healthy donors and cancer patients. Assay used: immunoSEQ multiplex PCR; TCRdb lists only in-frame clones, some missing. The table shows roughly 98,000 clones, with over 90% occurring only once. The sequenced sample consisted of blood. Source of these receptors: a man younger than 35 in good health.

The CDR3 bases are TGTGCCAGCAGCTTAGGAGGGACTAGCGGAATGAGGGCCTACGAGCAGTACTTC. This sequence encodes CASSLGGTSGMRAYEQYF. The chain couples TRBV7-2 to TRBJ2-7; TRBD2 aligns across 11 bases. The germline CDR1 and CDR2 sequences are SGHTA and FQGNSA. The CDR3 spans 18 residues. The V gene end was trimmed by 1 base and the J gene end by 2 bases; junction bases not matched to a gene: 10. The whole variable domain, remainder taken from reference TRBV7-2 and TRBJ2-7, is GAGVSQSPSNKVTEKGKDVELRCDPISGHTALYWYRQSLGQGLEFLIYFQGNSAPDKSGLPSDRFSAERTGGSVSTLTIQRTQQEDSAVYLCASSLGGTSGMRAYEQYFGPGTRLTVT.

The chain recombines TRBV4-2 with TRBJ1-2; D is possibly TRBD1 (6 bases). From germline, CDR1 is LGHNA and CDR2 YNFKEQ. The CDR3 loop spans 14 amino acids. Trimming stripped 3 bases from V and 0 bases from J, with 8 bases between. The CDR3 is CASSHGQSNYGYTF. The CDR3 DNA sequence: TGTGCCAGCAGCCATGGACAGTCTAACTATGGCTACACCTTC.

The CDR3 protein is CSASNSYEQYF. The CDR3, as DNA: TGCAGTGCATCCAACTCCTACGAGCAGTACTTC. This sequence joins TRBV20-1 and TRBJ2-7; D gene uncertain. The CDR3 sequence is 11 residues long. Germline V gene sequence: CDR1 DFQATT, CDR2 SNEGSKA (reference sequence). Trimming took 6 bases from V and 0 from J, leaving 6 bases between them.

The chain carries TRBV7-6 and TRBJ2-7, with 8 bases matching TRBD1. Germline values: CDR1 SGHVS, CDR2 FNYEAQ. The length of the CDR3 is 16 residues. With 5 bases clipped from V and 3 bases from J, the junction kept 12 bases outside the gene matches. The chain's CDR3 is CASSPSGTGGLYEQYF. DNA for the CDR3: TGTGCCAGCAGCCCGTCCGGGACAGGAGGTCTCTACGAGCAGTACTTC.

The chain has TRBV9 and TRBJ1-4; maybe TRBD1 (6 bases). Germline CDR1 is SGDLS and CDR2 is YYNGEE. Trimming took off 0 bases at V and 6 bases at J, with 9 bases between the two ends. This CDR3 region has 14 residues. The CDR3 region has the DNA TGTGCCAGCAGCGTAGCAGGGGTGGATGAAAAACTGTTTTTT. It yields the protein CASSVAGVDEKLFF.

The J gene is TRBJ2-7, the V gene TRBV11-3, with TRBD1 as a possible D gene (5 bases). The CDR3 has 15 amino acids. The V and J ends lost 1 base and 2 bases respectively, with 12 bases between them. CDR1 and CDR2 from the germline V gene are SGHNT and YENEEA. The CDR3 protein is CASSLAPGRTYEQYF. DNA of the CDR3: TGTGCCAGCAGCTTAGCTCCAGGGCGTACCTACGAGCAGTACTTC.

The chain has TRBV11-1 and TRBJ2-7, with TRBD2 identical over 10 bases. The CDR3 sequence is 16 residues long. The V segment lost 3 bases and the J segment 5 bases; nucleotides outside the gene matches: 10. Per the germline V gene, CDR1 is SGHAT and CDR2 is FQDESV (reference sequence). CDR3 residues: CASSLHPGTSDNEQYF. The CDR3 nucleotides read TGTGCCAGCAGCTTGCATCCGGGGACTAGCGATAACGAGCAGTACTTC.

The chain combines TRBV4-1 with TRBJ2-5, with D perhaps TRBD2 (6 bases). There are 13 residues in the CDR3. From germline, CDR1 is MGHRA and CDR2 YSYEKL. The V and J ends lost 7 bases and 5 bases respectively, with 14 bases between them. For the CDR3, the DNA is TGCGCCAGCACGGGGGTCAGGGAGGAGACCCAGTACTTC. Translated: CASTGVREETQYF.

V usage is TRBV14 and J usage is TRBJ2-5; D unresolved. V was clipped by 0 bases and J by 7 bases, with 18 bases between them. From germline, CDR1 is SGHDN and CDR2 FVKESK. The CDR3 runs 16 residues. CDR3 nucleotide sequence: TGTGCCAGCAGCCAAGACCCCAAACCCCTTTTAGGGACCCAGTACTTC. Protein product: CASSQDPKPLLGTQYF. Variable domain in full (rest from reference TRBV14 and TRBJ2-5): EAGVTQFPSHSVIEKGQTVTLRCDPISGHDNLYWYRRVMGKEIKFLLHFVKESKQDESGMPNNRFLAERTGGTYSTLKVQPAELEDSGVYFCASSQDPKPLLGTQYFGPGTRLLVL.

V gene TRBV4-3 combines with J gene TRBJ2-3; D is possibly TRBD2 (6 bases). The germline V gene encodes CDR1 LGHNA and CDR2 YSLEER. The V end lost 4 bases, the J end lost 0 bases, and 17 bases lay between the germline ends. CDR3 length: 17 residues. The DNA for the CDR3 is TGCGCCAGCAGCCCCTCGGCGGGGCCTAGCAGCACAGATACGCAGTATTTT. It yields the protein CASSPSAGPSSTDTQYF.

The genes are TRBV9 and TRBJ2-7; no reliable D call. The CDR3 has 14 residues. V shed 6 bases and J shed 2 bases, with 15 bases lying between them. Germline lookup yields CDR1 SGDLS and CDR2 YYNGEE. CDR3 DNA: TGTGCCAGCACCCAAACGGATGGTGCCTACGAGCAGTACTTC. Its translation is CASTQTDGAYEQYF.

With regard to this clone: This sample also contains other DNA sequences that code for the same CDR3. The chain has TRBV5-1 and TRBJ2-7; perhaps TRBD2 as D (5 bases). Germline CDR1 reads SGHRS; CDR2 reads YFSETQ. Trimming stripped 0 bases from V and 0 bases from J, with 10 bases between. This CDR3 has 15 residues. CDR3 loop: CASSLVGESSYEQYF. DNA for the CDR3: TGCGCCAGCAGCTTGGTTGGGGAGAGCTCCTACGAGCAGTACTTC.

In nucleotides, the CDR3 is TGTGCCAGCGCCGGACTAGCGGGAGGACTGGATACGCAGTATTTT. Translated: CASAGLAGGLDTQYF. The rearrangement uses TRBV6-5 and TRBJ2-3, with 14 nucleotides matching TRBD2. Looked up from germline, CDR1 is MNHEY and CDR2 is SVGAGI. The CDR3 is 15 amino acids. V was clipped by 8 bases and J by 6 bases; unmatched bases: 7.

The CDR3 DNA follows: TGTGCCACCAGCACCCCACAGAAGAACACCGGGGAGCTGTTTTTT. Amino acid sequence: CATSTPQKNTGELFF. This sequence joins TRBV15 and TRBJ2-2; unclear D gene. Germline V gives CDR1 LNHNV, CDR2 YYDKDF (reference sequence). Deletions cut 4 bases from V and 1 base from J, with 10 bases between. The length of the CDR3 is 15 residues.

The chain joins TRBV5-1 to TRBJ1-2; no clear D. Trimming removed 7 bases at V and 8 bases at J, with 36 bases between. This CDR3 spans 19 amino acids. CDR1 and CDR2 from the germline V gene are SGHRS and YFSETQ. The CDR3 spells CASRQSFPLRTEDLRGYTF. As DNA, the CDR3 is TGCGCCAGCCGCCAATCCTTCCCGTTGAGGACGGAGGATCTCAGGGGCTACACCTTC.